The 29 T cell receptor beta chains listed next were all sequenced from one sample in a study of blood T cell repertoires in COVID-19. Clones were read by immunoSEQ multiplex PCR, and TCRdb kept only the in-frame ones, dropping some. The repertoire holds 150,000 to 200,000 clones, 85% to 90% seen once, with approximately 6.5% in the top ten. Sequences were obtained from peripheral blood. The origin of the receptors is a woman older than 75 in a cohort sampled during active or convalescent COVID-19.

This clone turned up a few times. The V gene is TRBV30, the J gene TRBJ1-2; weak D call: TRBD1 (5 bases). The germline V gene encodes CDR1 GTSNPN and CDR2 SVGIG (reference sequence). Trimming removed 8 bases from V and 5 bases from J, with 18 bases in between. There are 13 residues in the CDR3. In nucleotides, the CDR3 is TGTGCCCAGGCCGGGGGTCCGGGTTATGGCTACACCTTC. Translating it yields CAQAGGPGYGYTF.

The V and J genes are TRBV30 and TRBJ2-3; 8 nucleotides line up with TRBD1. Trimming removed 5 bases from V and 4 bases from J; junction bases left unmatched: 8. Germline-derived CDR1 and CDR2 are GTSNPN and SVGIG (reference sequence). CDR3 length equals 14 residues. CDR3 nucleotide sequence: TGTGCCTGGCTTGGACAGGGTTTTTCAGATACGCAGTATTTT. Protein sequence: CAWLGQGFSDTQYF.

This chain joins TRBV20-1 and TRBJ2-1, with TRBD2 matching 8 bases. Germline CDR1 DFQATT, CDR2 SNEGSKA (reference sequence). After removal of 3 bases from V and 7 bases from J, the junction contained 11 bases not matched to a gene. The CDR3 runs 15 residues. For the CDR3, the DNA is TGCAGTGCTAGTCTAGTCAGCGGGAGCGGGAATGAGCAGTTCTTC. Amino acid sequence: CSASLVSGSGNEQFF.

This clone was observed once. The rearrangement joins TRBV27 to TRBJ1-4; D not resolved. V gave up 6 bases and J gave up 8 bases, with 13 bases separating them. The CDR3 is 13 amino acids. Germline CDR1 is MNHEY and CDR2 is SMNVEV (reference sequence). The DNA for the CDR3 is TGTGCCAGCAGGGCCAATCCCAACGAAAAACTGTTTTTT. Protein product: CASRANPNEKLFF.

This chain connects TRBV7-8 to TRBJ1-2; 8 bases align to TRBD1. Germline V gene data show CDR1 as SGHVS and CDR2 as FQNEAQ. Germline trimming cut 5 bases from V and 5 bases from J; bases unmatched to any gene: 10. The CDR3 loop spans 15 amino acids. The CDR3 DNA follows: TGTGCCAGCAGCGGCCACAGGGGGTTTGGGTATGGCTACACCTTC. Translation: CASSGHRGFGYGYTF.

The rearrangement uses TRBV12-3 or TRBV12-4 and TRBJ2-7; possibly TRBD1 for D (6 bases). The CDR3 covers 13 residues. V was pared by 2 bases and J by 3 bases, with 8 bases between. CDR3 sequence: CASSLQTGYEQYF. The CDR3 bases are TGTGCCAGCAGTTTACAGACAGGCTACGAGCAGTACTTC.

V and J are TRBV9 and TRBJ2-3; 8 bases map to TRBD2. Germline CDR1 and CDR2: SGDLS and YYNGEE. The V segment lost 4 bases and the J segment 6 bases; nucleotides outside the gene matches: 13. The CDR3 is made up of 16 amino acids. The CDR3 loop reads CASSPRGRGVVDTQYF. For the CDR3, the DNA is TGTGCCAGCAGCCCCCGCGGGCGGGGGGTAGTGGATACGCAGTATTTT.

The rearrangement links TRBV27 to TRBJ2-7; 11 positions match TRBD1. CDR3 length equals 14 residues. The V gene's germline CDR1 is MNHEY and CDR2 SMNVEV (reference sequence). J gave up 3 bases and V 4 bases, and 2 bases lay outside the gene matches. In DNA, the CDR3 is TGTGCCAGCAGTTCCGGGACAGGGGGCTACGAGCAGTACTTC. Amino acid sequence: CASSSGTGGYEQYF.

This rearrangement joins TRBV27 to TRBJ1-2, with D possibly matching TRBD1 (6 bases). The CDR3 has 16 residues. V lost 5 bases to trimming and J lost 4 bases, with 20 bases between them. CDR1 and CDR2 from the germline V gene are MNHEY and SMNVEV (reference sequence). This CDR3 is CASSPISDRLVYGYTF. CDR3 DNA: TGTGCCAGCAGTCCCATCTCGGACAGACTCGTCTATGGCTACACCTTC.

V and J are TRBV9 and TRBJ1-5; D is ambiguous. The germline gives CDR1 SGDLS, CDR2 YYNGEE. The CDR3 has 14 amino acids. Trimming left V 0 bases short and J 5 bases short, with 9 bases between. This CDR3 reads CASSVAWGDQPQHF. CDR3 coding DNA: TGTGCCAGCAGCGTAGCATGGGGAGATCAGCCCCAGCATTTT.

V is TRBV6-5 and J is TRBJ1-1, with D hard to call. The CDR3 runs to 12 residues. Germline V gene data show CDR1 as MNHEY and CDR2 as SVGAGI. The V and J ends lost 11 bases and 0 bases respectively, with 10 bases between them. CDR3 sequence reads: CASKSVNTEAFF. The CDR3 nucleotides read TGTGCCTCTAAGTCTGTGAACACTGAAGCTTTCTTT.

V is TRBV30 and J is TRBJ2-5; TRBD1 is a possible D gene (6 bases). Per the germline V gene, CDR1 is GTSNPN and CDR2 is SVGIG (reference sequence). The V and J ends lost 8 bases and 4 bases respectively, with 17 bases between them. The CDR3 loop spans 13 amino acids. The CDR3 loop reads CALRDTRVETQYF. The CDR3, as DNA: TGTGCCCTACGGGACACCCGAGTAGAGACCCAGTACTTC.

CDR3 nucleotides: TGTGCCAGCAGTCGTACAGGGGGCGCGAGTGAAAAACTGTTTTTT. Translating it yields CASSRTGGASEKLFF. The chain combines TRBV6-5 with TRBJ1-4; TRBD1 matches 9 bases. Germline CDR1 is MNHEY and CDR2 is SVGAGI. With V trimmed by 5 bases and J by 7 bases, 8 bases remained unmatched. CDR3 length: 15 amino acids.

The chain joins TRBV5-1 to TRBJ2-5, with 14 bases that match TRBD2. The CDR3 consists of 16 residues. Germline loops: CDR1 SGHRS, CDR2 YFSETQ. V trimming: 5 bases; J trimming: 0 bases; junction bases outside the gene matches: 3. DNA for the CDR3: TGCGCCAGCAGGAGGACTAGCGGGAGGAACCAAGAGACCCAGTACTTC. It yields the protein CASRRTSGRNQETQYF.

The chain is built from TRBV29-1 and TRBJ1-2, with unresolved D. Trimming shortened V by 4 bases and J by 7 bases, and 13 bases separated the two germline ends. Germline values: CDR1 SQVTM, CDR2 ANQGSEA. This CDR3 spans 12 amino acids. CDR3 DNA sequence: TGCAGCGTTGTGAGCCTAACTCGTGGCTACACCTTC. Protein: CSVVSLTRGYTF.

J is TRBJ1-4 and V is TRBV7-9; maybe TRBD1 (5 bases). Germline CDR1 is SEHNR and CDR2 is FQNEAQ (reference sequence). V dropped 6 bases and J dropped 8 bases, with 28 bases sitting between them. The CDR3 is made up of 18 amino acids. The CDR3 sequence is CASRPRRVQGGRGEKLFF. CDR3 bases: TGTGCCAGCAGGCCCCGTCGGGTCCAGGGAGGTCGTGGGGAAAAACTGTTTTTT.

This rearrangement joins TRBV27 to TRBJ2-1; tentatively, D is TRBD2 (6 bases). Trimming took off 5 bases at V and 2 bases at J, with 13 bases between the two ends. This CDR3 has 15 residues. Germline V lookup: CDR1 MNHEY, CDR2 SMNVEV (reference sequence). DNA of the CDR3: TGTGCCAGCAGTACGGGACTTCTGACCTACAATGAGCAGTTCTTC. This encodes CASSTGLLTYNEQFF.

The sample holds one count of this clone. The chain carries TRBV5-4 and TRBJ2-3; 7 bases are shared with TRBD2. V dropped 5 bases and J dropped 0; count of bases not matched to a gene: 12. Germline V lookup: CDR1 SGHNT, CDR2 YYREEE (reference sequence). The CDR3 has 17 residues. The CDR3 nucleotides read TGTGCCAGCAGTCAACCTTCTAGCGGAGCTAGCACAGATACGCAGTATTTT. It is translated as CASSQPSSGASTDTQYF.

The gene calls are TRBV11-3 and TRBJ2-2; D is unresolved. The CDR3 is 14 amino acids. Germline V gene lookup returns CDR1 SGHNT and CDR2 YENEEA. Trimming cost V 2 bases and J 6 bases, with 10 bases left between them. This CDR3 reads CASSLLTGAGELFF. In nucleotides, the CDR3 is TGTGCCAGCAGCTTACTCACCGGAGCCGGGGAGCTGTTTTTT. Drawing the rest from reference TRBV11-3 and TRBJ2-2, the complete variable domain is EAGVVQSPRYKIIEKKQPVAFWCNPISGHNTLYWYLQNLGQGPELLIRYENEEAVDDSQLPKDRFSAERLKGVDSTLKIQPAELGDSAVYLCASSLLTGAGELFFGEGSRLTVL.

This sequence joins TRBV19 and TRBJ1-2, with D possibly being TRBD1 (6 bases). Germline values: CDR1 LNHDA, CDR2 SQIVND (reference sequence). V was trimmed by 1 base and J by 3 bases, leaving 9 bases between them. This CDR3 is 14 amino acids long. The chain's CDR3 is CASSIGQDYYGYTF. As DNA, the CDR3 is TGTGCCAGTAGTATAGGACAGGACTACTATGGCTACACCTTC.

J is TRBJ1-6 and V is TRBV7-1; TRBD1 matches at 7 bases. TRBV7-1 is marked as an open reading frame, function uncertain. V was pared by 3 bases and J by 0 bases, with 26 bases of the junction left unmatched. This CDR3 has 24 amino acids. CDR3 bases: TGTGCCAGCAGCTCCCGGCGGGGACAGACAGGCTGGGTAGTAACAAGCTCCTATAATTCACCCCTCCACTTT. This gives the protein CASSSRRGQTGWVVTSSYNSPLHF.

This chain joins TRBV4-3 and TRBJ2-6; D unresolved. This CDR3 has 16 residues. V dropped 0 bases and J dropped 0 bases, with 6 bases sitting between them. CDR1 is LGHNA, CDR2 YSLEER, per germline. DNA for the CDR3: TGCGCCAGCAGCCAAGATTACAGCTCTGGGGCCAACGTCCTGACTTTC. This gives the protein CASSQDYSSGANVLTF.

The chain has TRBV6-5 and TRBJ2-4; 7 nucleotides agree with TRBD1. The CDR3 sequence is 13 residues long. After removal of 7 bases from V and 7 bases from J, the junction contained 7 bases not matched to a gene. Germline CDR1 reads MNHEY; CDR2 reads SVGAGI. The CDR3 is CASIPTGPNIQYF. In DNA form, the CDR3 reads TGTGCCAGCATTCCGACAGGGCCCAACATTCAGTACTTC.

The genes are TRBV18 and TRBJ1-2; 8 nucleotides line up with TRBD1. The CDR3 length is 14 residues. Germline trimming cut 3 bases from V and 10 bases from J; bases unmatched to any gene: 10. Germline CDR1 KGHSH, CDR2 LQKENI. This CDR3 is CASSPGAGGFDYTF. In DNA, the CDR3 is TGTGCCAGCTCACCTGGAGCAGGGGGCTTTGACTACACCTTC.

The V and J genes are TRBV19 and TRBJ2-3; 7 bases align to TRBD2. The CDR3 contains 15 residues. V shed 3 bases, J shed 2 bases, and the junction held 5 bases outside the gene matches. Looked up from germline, CDR1 is LNHDA and CDR2 is SQIVND (reference sequence). CDR3 residues: CASSISGIPTDTQYF. CDR3 nucleotide sequence: TGTGCCAGTAGTATCAGCGGGATCCCCACAGATACGCAGTATTTT.

DNA of the CDR3: TGTGCCAGCAGCTTAGTGGCGGGAGGGCCCGCTCCGCAGTATTTT. Translation: CASSLVAGGPAPQYF. The chain recombines TRBV11-2 with TRBJ2-3; 9 bases match TRBD2. The V gene's germline CDR1 is SGHAT and CDR2 FQNNGV. V lost 1 base, J lost 10 bases, and 9 bases stayed unmatched. The length of the CDR3 is 15 residues.

J is TRBJ2-7 and V is TRBV5-4; 8 bases line up with TRBD2. The CDR3 contains 14 residues. Germline CDR1 and CDR2: SGHNT and YYREEE (reference sequence). With V trimmed by 2 bases and J by 6 bases, 7 bases remained unmatched. The CDR3 spells CASSLSGTRGEQYV. In nucleotides, the CDR3 is TGTGCCAGCAGCTTATCCGGGACTAGGGGCGAGCAGTACGTC.

The J gene is TRBJ1-1, the V gene TRBV28; 10 bases fit TRBD1. J gave up 2 bases and V 6 bases, and 12 bases lay outside the gene matches. This CDR3 spans 17 amino acids. The V gene's germline CDR1 is MDHEN and CDR2 SYDVKM. The DNA for the CDR3 is TGTGCCAGCAGGCCGGGACAGGGGCTTTTGCTTAACACTGAAGCTTTCTTT. This codes for CASRPGQGLLLNTEAFF.

The chain is built from TRBV3-1 (or the pseudogene TRBV3-2) and TRBJ2-2; TRBD1 might be the D (6 bases). V lost 4 bases and J lost 1, with 10 bases in between. The CDR3 runs to 15 residues. Germline values: CDR1 LGHDT, CDR2 YNNKEL (reference sequence). The CDR3 region is CASSPTGLNTGELFF. DNA of the CDR3: TGTGCCAGCAGCCCGACAGGTCTGAACACCGGGGAGCTGTTTTTT.